This T cell receptor beta chain was retrieved from a study of Graves' ophthalmopathy and Graves' hyperthyroidism. CDR3 regions of TCR beta were amplified from RNA transcripts. The authors performed first-round RT-PCR with HTBI primers and then a second-round multiplex PCR. TCRdb independently ran MiXCR on the multiplex PCR reads; one entry per CDR3 protein. This table holds under 350,000 distinct CDR3 sequences, 17% found once. Germline loops: CDR1 MNHNS, CDR2 SASEGT. The CDR3 extends over 13 amino acids. The V gene lost 2 bases and the J gene lost 5 bases, with 6 bases spanning the gap. In its sample, this clonotype was seen many times.

The clonotype comes from an adult man with Graves' ophthalmopathy. The chain uses TRBV6-1 and TRBJ2-2; no reliable D call. The sequencing sample was made of peripheral blood. The CDR3 bases are TGTGCCAGCAGTGAAAGTGTAACCGGGGAGCTGTTTTTT. The encoded protein is CASSESVTGELFF.